One sample yielded the 20 T cell receptor beta chains listed below, sequenced in a study of regulatory T cells in long-lasting Graves disease. Time point meaning: newly diagnosed GD, antithyroid drugs for less than 3 months. From PBMCs, RNA was extracted and then used to make the TCR library. Investigators prepared the TCR beta libraries by applying iRepertoire HTBI primers and Arm-PCR of CDR3 regions. TCRdb re-called the multiplex PCR reads with MiXCR, one entry per CDR3 protein. Here the sample spans roughly 400,000 distinct CDR3 sequences, approximately 16% being singletons. The same data also contributed to another study, on T cells in Graves' hyperthyroidism and ophthalmopathy.

Sequencing was performed on peripheral blood mononuclear cells (PBMCs), taken at new diagnosis, from a patient treated with antithyroid drugs. The receptors originated from a woman aged 40 to 50 with Graves disease.

This clonotype has ten or more counts. The chain couples TRBV27 to TRBJ2-3; 9 nucleotides align to TRBD2. With 2 bases clipped from V and 4 bases from J, the junction kept 13 bases outside the gene matches. In germline, CDR1 is MNHEY, CDR2 SMNVEV (reference sequence). This CDR3 comprises 18 residues. The CDR3 DNA follows: TGTGCCAGCAGTTTAAGACTTTTAGCGGGAGATAGCGCAGATACGCAGTATTTT. Translation gives CASSLRLLAGDSADTQYF.

In this sample, this clonotype turned up many times. The chain links TRBV28 to TRBJ2-7; TRBD1 is a possible D gene (6 bases). Germline V gene sequence: CDR1 MDHEN, CDR2 SYDVKM. V dropped 3 bases and J dropped 0 bases, with 18 bases sitting between them. CDR3 length equals 17 residues. DNA of the CDR3: TGTGCCAGCAGTTTCTCTAGTACGGGACACCGCTCCTACGAGCAGTACTTC. Protein product: CASSFSSTGHRSYEQYF.

Concerning this clonotype itself: Being one base from a much bigger clone, this may be a read error. V gene TRBV20-1 combines with J gene TRBJ2-7; TRBD2 matches at 11 bases. J gave up 7 bases and V 1 base, and 9 bases lay outside the gene matches. This CDR3 comprises 15 residues. Germline CDR1 DFQATT, CDR2 SNEGSKA (reference sequence). CDR3 region: CSARGPLAGVGEQYV. The CDR3 DNA reads as TGCAGTGCTAGAGGGCCACTAGCGGGAGTCGGAGAGCAGTACGTC.

A note on this clonotype: A read error may be the cause here, since a much bigger clone is one base away. V is TRBV20-1 and J is TRBJ2-3, with D possibly TRBD2 on 6 matching bases. The CDR3 spans 16 residues. Germline V gene lookup returns CDR1 DFQATT and CDR2 SNEGSKA (reference sequence). CDR3 sequence: CSAPGLPYPFTDTQFF. The CDR3 nucleotides read TGCAGTGCTCCGGGACTCCCTTACCCATTCACAGATACGCAGTTTTTT.

This clonotype was seen repeatedly, ten times or more. The genes are TRBV6-1 and TRBJ2-1; D perhaps matches TRBD1 (6 bases). Per germline, CDR1 MNHNS and CDR2 SASEGT. V was trimmed by 4 bases and J by 3 bases, leaving 10 bases between them. The CDR3 is made up of 14 amino acids. The CDR3 here is CASSVNRVYNEQFF. Here the CDR3 DNA reads TGTGCCAGCAGTGTGAACAGGGTCTACAATGAGCAGTTCTTC.

The chain links TRBV7-9 to TRBJ2-1; 13 nucleotides line up with TRBD2. Germline V CDR1 and CDR2: SEHNR, FQNEAQ (reference sequence). Germline trimming cut 2 bases from V and 0 bases from J; bases unmatched to any gene: 7. This CDR3 has 19 residues. The chain's CDR3 is CASSLSGTSGMSSYNEQFF. In DNA form, the CDR3 reads TGTGCCAGCAGCTTATCCGGGACTAGCGGGATGAGCTCCTACAATGAGCAGTTCTTC. The full variable domain, completed using reference TRBV7-9 and TRBJ2-1, is DTGVSQNPRHKITKRGQNVTFRCDPISEHNRLYWYRQTLGQGPEFLTYFQNEAQLEKSRLLSDRFSAERPKGSFSTLEIQRTEQGDSAMYLCASSLSGTSGMSSYNEQFFGPGTRLTVL.

Ten or more counts support this clonotype. The chain combines TRBV28 with TRBJ1-1, with a possible D match to TRBD1 (5 bases). This CDR3 region has 14 residues. The germline V gene has CDR1 MDHEN and CDR2 SYDVKM. V dropped 6 bases and J dropped 4 bases, with 15 bases sitting between them. The CDR3 region has the DNA TGTGCCAGCAGAATACAGGCGTTGGGCACTGAAGCTTTCTTT. Residues: CASRIQALGTEAFF.

This clonotype was found many times. The chain recombines TRBV10-3 with TRBJ2-1, with 8 positions matching TRBD2. J lost 9 bases, V lost 2 bases, and 9 bases had no gene match. The CDR3 has 15 residues. The germline V gene encodes CDR1 ENHRY and CDR2 SYGVKD. The CDR3 nucleotides are TGTGCCATCAGTGAGGTCTCGGGAGGGCAACTTGAGCAGTTCTTC. Protein sequence: CAISEVSGGQLEQFF.

This clonotype was seen at least ten times. The chain uses TRBV3-1 and TRBJ1-2, with unresolved D. The CDR3 covers 13 residues. Germline CDR1 reads LGHDT; CDR2 reads YNNKEL (reference sequence). V shed 1 base and J shed 2 bases, with 5 bases lying between them. The CDR3 DNA is TGTGCCAGCAGCCAAGTCGCGAACTATGGCTACACCTTC. This codes for CASSQVANYGYTF.

This clonotype showed up many times. V gene TRBV7-8 combines with J gene TRBJ2-1; 8 nucleotides agree with TRBD2. CDR3 length equals 16 residues. CDR1 SGHVS and CDR2 FQNEAQ come from the germline V gene. V gave up 2 bases and J gave up 3 bases; unmatched junction bases: 6. CDR3 nucleotides: TGTGCCAGCAGCTTATGGGCTAGCGGGCTCTACAATGAGCAGTTCTTC. Residues: CASSLWASGLYNEQFF.

This clonotype was detected a few times. The V gene is TRBV7-2, the J gene TRBJ2-1; 7 positions match TRBD2. Germline V lookup: CDR1 SGHTA, CDR2 FQGNSA. Unmatched junction bases numbered 4, after V lost 4 bases and J lost 10 bases. The CDR3 covers 12 residues. CDR3 residues: CASSWGGGEQFF. The CDR3 DNA sequence: TGTGCCAGCAGCTGGGGGGGGGGGGAGCAGTTCTTC.

This clonotype was seen many times. The chain uses TRBV11-3 and TRBJ2-1; D is possibly TRBD2 (5 bases). The J call is doubtful: the DNA matches TRBJ2-5 better. The CDR3 has 16 residues. The germline CDR1 and CDR2 sequences are SGHNT and YENEEA. The CDR3 region is CASSLEGLGLYETQYF. The CDR3, as DNA: TGTGCCAGCAGCTTAGAAGGACTGGGATTGTACGAGACCCAGTACTTC.

The chain joins TRBV7-6 to TRBJ2-5; TRBD1 or TRBD2 may be the D gene (5 bases each). CDR3 size: 14 residues. The V and J ends lost 1 base and 5 bases respectively, with 11 bases between them. Germline V gives CDR1 SGHVS, CDR2 FNYEAQ. The CDR3 loop reads CASSLVGTHETQYF. The CDR3 DNA is TGTGCCAGCAGCTTAGTGGGGACCCACGAGACCCAGTACTTC.

The rearrangement links TRBV10-3 to TRBJ1-3; D unresolved. The CDR3 consists of 17 residues. Per the germline V gene, CDR1 is ENHRY and CDR2 is SYGVKD. Trimming stripped 0 bases from V and 0 bases from J, with 12 bases between. The CDR3 sequence is CAISESNIGSSGNTIYF. The DNA for the CDR3 is TGTGCCATCAGTGAGTCGAATATCGGGAGCTCTGGAAACACCATATATTTT.

This clonotype was seen repeatedly, ten times or more. The V call is TRBV3-1, the J call TRBJ2-1; 9 nucleotides match TRBD2. After removal of 1 base from V and 5 bases from J, the junction contained 6 bases not matched to a gene. The CDR3 runs to 16 residues. Germline CDR1 reads LGHDT; CDR2 reads YNNKEL (reference sequence). For the CDR3, the DNA is TGTGCCAGCAGCCAAGGGTTAGCGGGAGTGCACAATGAGCAGTTCTTC. It is translated as CASSQGLAGVHNEQFF.

The V call is TRBV29-1, the J call TRBJ2-6, with TRBD1 as a possible D gene (5 bases). Germline assignment: CDR1 SQVTM and CDR2 ANQGSEA. This CDR3 spans 14 amino acids. Trimming shortened V by 5 bases and J by 1 base, and 9 bases separated the two germline ends. The CDR3 DNA reads as TGCAGCGTTCTCCAGGGATCTGGGGCCAACGTCCTGACTTTC. As protein: CSVLQGSGANVLTF.

The chain's CDR3 is CASSPRRLYEQYF. The CDR3 DNA sequence: TGTGCCAGCAGCCCCCGACGGCTCTACGAGCAGTACTTC. The chain has TRBV6-1 and TRBJ2-7; D uncertain. The CDR3 sequence is 13 residues long. Trimming took 6 bases from V and 3 from J, leaving 12 bases between them. CDR1 is MNHNS, CDR2 SASEGT, per germline.

In this sample, this clonotype turned up many times. This chain uses TRBV2 with TRBJ2-2; 11 bases are a match to TRBD2. This CDR3 region has 15 residues. Trimming at V came to 4 bases and at J to 7 bases, leaving 5 bases not matched to a gene. Germline assignment: CDR1 SNHLY and CDR2 FYNNEI. The CDR3 coding sequence is TGTGCCAGCAGTGGAGCGACTAGCGGGGACGGGGAGCTGTTTTTT. Residues: CASSGATSGDGELFF.

The chain has TRBV5-6 and TRBJ1-1; a weak D match, TRBD1 (6 bases). CDR1 SGHDT and CDR2 YYEEEE come from the germline V gene. V was trimmed by 0 bases and J by 7 bases, leaving 13 bases between them. CDR3 size: 14 residues. The CDR3 here is CASSLGGGRGEAFF. CDR3 bases: TGTGCCAGCAGCTTGGGGGGGGGCCGGGGTGAAGCTTTCTTT.

This clonotype has a count of ten or more. The J gene is TRBJ2-7, the V gene TRBV6-2 or TRBV6-3; TRBD2 agrees at 11 bases. The ends lost 6 bases at V and 5 bases at J; junction bases unmatched: 12. Germline assignment: CDR1 MNHEY and CDR2 SVGEGT. This CDR3 has 16 amino acids. CDR3 DNA: TGTGCCAGCAGCCTCGGGATAGCGGGAGGGGTCCACGAGCAGTACTTC. It specifies CASSLGIAGGVHEQYF.